This T cell receptor (beta chain) appears in the sequencing data of a study of shared clonotypes between healthy human individuals (dated by TCRdb to the early 2020s). In terms of the full investigation: The cohort comprised a couple of women and a few men aged 18 to 49 years. For each donor, CD4 naive and CD4 memory were each run on three plates, CD8 naive on two plates, and CD8 memory on one plate. To estimate repertoire size and how much clonotypes are shared between individuals, the study performed deep sequencing of blood TCR repertoires from a few healthy adults. To increase sequencing depth and limit assay-specific biases, different laboratories used diverse techniques to prepare libraries and sequence TCR repertoires. Between about 0.8 and 8.9 billion PBMCs per donor were obtained by leukapheresis.

The research as a whole found: Pairwise subsampling led to the expectation that sequencing depth would affect the degree of clonotype sharing among donors. Because the study included a small number of donors, the genetic and exposure-history diversity represented was limited. Higher generation probabilities were observed for clonotypes shared by all four sorted-subset donors than for non-shared clonotypes. Incomplete sequencing was indicated by rarefaction of sorted-subset datasets, despite the large sequencing depth. About 5% of naive CD4, 3.5% of naive CD8, 2.3% of memory CD4, and approximately 0.39% of memory CD8 clonotypes were shared across a handful of donors. Sampling was restricted to blood, and TCR repertoires in tissue are likely to differ from TCR repertoires in blood. Naive subsets generally had larger estimated clonotype richness than memory subsets.

From its cysteine to its phenylalanine, the CDR3 spans 9 amino acids. The read is trimmed to its CDR3 DNA, 27 bases read in frame from base 1. The V and J ends are trimmed by 11 bases and 9 bases, leaving 8 bases between them. The germline V gene provides CDR1 MRHNA and CDR2 SNTAGT. This clone was seen only a few times. Its antigen is not yet known. Base qualities are missing; no much larger clone stands one base away. The donors were healthy, HIV-negative adults who had no recently reported acute infections or vaccinations. Only Caucasian adults living in Nashville, Tennessee, USA were represented among the donors. Magnetic negative selection was used to enrich CD4+ T cells, after which naive cells were positively selected on CD45RA and the negative fraction became the memory subset. After blood collection by leukapheresis, PBMCs were isolated using Ficoll-Histopaque density gradient centrifugation and then cryopreserved in the vapor phase of liquid nitrogen. Purity and quantity of every magnetically sorted T cell population were checked by analytical flow cytometry. From each sorted fraction, genomic DNA was isolated and quantified by UV absorbance on a Nanodrop 2000c.

TCR CDR3 regions were amplified from genomic DNA by multiplex PCR using the deep immunoSEQ assay. Genomic DNA extracted from each cell subset was distributed evenly over all wells of several immunoSEQ 96-well plates, and each plate served as one replicate. For sorted subsets, each replicate PCR was loaded with about 0.2 ug genomic DNA, equivalent to 30,000 to 35,000 T cell genomes. The purified libraries were quantified using a Qubit 3.0 fluorometer, sized with a Bioanalyzer 2100, and then quantified again using the KAPA Library Quantification kit. A separate single-read 150-cycle Illumina NextSeq 550 flow cell was used to sequence each immunoSEQ 96-well plate. For the original study's pipeline: Because the immunoSEQ output held only junctional sequences and lacked quality scores, the filtering could not match the filtering applied to full-length reads. To assign V/J genes and CDR3, sequences were annotated using PyIR, a Python wrapper for IgBLAST v1.9, with IMGT germline references. Any read was removed if the V/J assignment was weak (E-value above 1e-6), the CDR3 was missing, or the read contained stop codons, out-of-frame junctions, or ambiguous translated residues. A V3J clonotype was defined by an identical inferred V gene, J gene, and CDR3 amino acid sequence. Percentage overlap between repertoires was calculated by dividing the number of shared unique clonotypes by the size of the smaller repertoire. Repertoire richness was assessed with RTK rarefaction, the Chao1 estimator, and Recon v2.1 estimates of unobserved clonotypes. OLGA was used to compute generation probabilities for all TCRbeta clonotypes that the gDNA method yielded from a handful of donors. This immuneACCESS table, as held by TCRdb, lists in-frame sequences with V and J called but not all clones. Of the missing ones, under half trace to an unresolved V gene in checked studies; the others have no known cause. V and J calls and clone size are those listed in that table; D and trimming were worked out from the DNA. This sample gives 550,000 to 800,000 clones in total; roughly 70% of them show up just once. Together, the top ten hold more than 1.5% of the sample.

This sequence originates from a woman in her twenties or thirties in good health. The sequenced sample consisted of memory CD4+ T cells sorted from blood. Interpreted using the paper, the cell subset or site label stands for: CD45RA-negative fraction. The chain was built from TRBV6-4 and TRBJ1-5; too little of a D gene remains to name it. DNA sequence: TGTGCCCGTGAGGTGCCCCAGCATTTT. Its product reads: CAREVPQHF.